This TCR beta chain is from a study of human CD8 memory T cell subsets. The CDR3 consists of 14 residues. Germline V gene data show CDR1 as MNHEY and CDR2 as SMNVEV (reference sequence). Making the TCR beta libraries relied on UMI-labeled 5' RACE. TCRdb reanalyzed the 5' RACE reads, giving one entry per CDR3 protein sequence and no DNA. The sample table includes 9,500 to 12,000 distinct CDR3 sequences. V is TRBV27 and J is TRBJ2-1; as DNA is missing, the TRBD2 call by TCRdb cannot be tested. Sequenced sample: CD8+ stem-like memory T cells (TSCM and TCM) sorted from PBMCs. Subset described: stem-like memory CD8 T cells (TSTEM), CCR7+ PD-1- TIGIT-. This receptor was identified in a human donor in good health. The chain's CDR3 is CASSFSTSGSYQFF.